A single sample gave rise to the 25 T cell receptor beta chains below, sequenced in a study of cytomegalovirus exposure and HLA in healthy donors. 13 Jbeta primers and 60 Vbeta primers were used for the PCR. The table came from immunoSEQ multiplex PCR; TCRdb's copy has only in-frame clones and leaves some out. The sample shows some 160,000 clones, around 74% of them seen only once. Material: PBMCs. The source is a young woman in good health and CMV-seronegative.

The chain has TRBV5-5 and TRBJ1-2; D is undetermined. Trimming removed 1 base from V and 8 bases from J, with 15 bases in between. CDR1 is SGHKS and CDR2 is YYEKEE in the germline V gene (reference sequence). The CDR3 is made up of 14 amino acids. Here the CDR3 reads CASSLWGEFGGYTF. The CDR3 nucleotides read TGTGCCAGCAGCTTGTGGGGAGAATTCGGGGGCTACACCTTC.

The J gene is TRBJ1-1, the V gene TRBV19, with 7 nucleotides matching TRBD1. Germline V gives CDR1 LNHDA, CDR2 SQIVND (reference sequence). This CDR3 is 19 amino acids long. Trimming at V came to 5 bases and at J to 1 base, leaving 19 bases not matched to a gene. The CDR3 coding sequence is TGTGCCAGTAGTCCTTTCCCGTCTTGGGCAGGGGGGAGGAACACTGAAGCTTTCTTT. Its translation is CASSPFPSWAGGRNTEAFF. Full variable domain (outside the CDR3, taken from reference TRBV19 and TRBJ1-1): DGGITQSPKYLFRKEGQNVTLSCEQNLNHDAMYWYRQDPGQGLRLIYYSQIVNDFQKGDIAEGYSVSREKKESFPLTVTSAQKNPTAFYLCASSPFPSWAGGRNTEAFFGQGTRLTVV.

The chain has TRBV5-4 and TRBJ1-2, with D perhaps TRBD1 (6 bases). Germline CDR1 SGHNT, CDR2 YYREEE (reference sequence). The CDR3 sequence is 14 residues long. Deletions cut 1 base from V and 2 bases from J, with 9 bases between. The CDR3 DNA reads as TGTGCCAGCAGCTTGCGGGACATAAACTATGGCTACACCTTC. Its translation: CASSLRDINYGYTF.

The chain recombines TRBV6-5 with TRBJ2-3, with D tentatively TRBD1 (6 bases). Germline V gene lookup returns CDR1 MNHEY and CDR2 SVGAGI. The length of the CDR3 is 14 residues. Trimming removed 3 bases at V and 4 bases at J, with 11 bases between. The CDR3 coding sequence is TGTGCCAGCAGTTATTCCCGGACAGCAGATACGCAGTATTTT. As protein: CASSYSRTADTQYF.

The V gene is TRBV9, the J gene TRBJ2-4; D is undetermined. The germline gives CDR1 SGDLS, CDR2 YYNGEE. Trimming removed 0 bases from V and 0 bases from J, with 13 bases in between. The CDR3 has 17 residues. The CDR3 DNA sequence: TGTGCCAGCAGCGTAGGGGCCCTGGCTGTAGCCAAAAACATTCAGTACTTC. Amino acids: CASSVGALAVAKNIQYF.

J is TRBJ1-6 and V is TRBV27; D is uncertain. This CDR3 is 13 amino acids long. Germline CDR1 reads MNHEY; CDR2 reads SMNVEV (reference sequence). Trimming left V 5 bases short and J 9 bases short, with 11 bases between. CDR3: CASSPRGSSPLHF. The CDR3 coding sequence is TGTGCCAGCAGTCCCCGGGGTAGTTCACCCCTCCACTTT.

V gene TRBV11-2 combines with J gene TRBJ2-1, with D possibly TRBD2 on 6 matching bases. With 5 bases removed from V and 4 bases from J, the gap between germline ends came to 12 bases. Germline-derived CDR1 and CDR2 are SGHAT and FQNNGV. CDR3 length: 14 amino acids. CDR3 in amino acids: CASSRDFPYNEQFF. In nucleotides, the CDR3 is TGTGCCAGCAGCCGGGACTTTCCTTACAATGAGCAGTTCTTC. Full variable domain (rest looked up from reference TRBV11-2 and TRBJ2-1): EAGVAQSPRYKIIEKRQSVAFWCNPISGHATLYWYQQILGQGPKLLIQFQNNGVVDDSQLPKDRFSAERLKGVDSTLKIQPAKLEDSAVYLCASSRDFPYNEQFFGPGTRLTVL.

The V call is TRBV30, the J call TRBJ1-2; 11 nucleotides align to TRBD1. Germline trimming cut 3 bases from V and 3 bases from J; bases unmatched to any gene: 9. Germline V gene data show CDR1 as GTSNPN and CDR2 as SVGIG (reference sequence). The CDR3 is 16 residues long. For the CDR3, the DNA is TGTGCCTGGAGGCATGGACAGGGGGCGGGCGACTATGGCTACACCTTC. Its protein is CAWRHGQGAGDYGYTF.

The chain employs TRBV13 and TRBJ2-7, with 9 bases aligning to TRBD1. V trimming: 1 base; J trimming: 5 bases; junction bases outside the gene matches: 6. Germline V CDR1 and CDR2: PRHDT, FYEKMQ (reference sequence). The length of the CDR3 is 15 residues. The CDR3 DNA reads as TGTGCCAGCAGCTTAGAGAGTGGGACAGGGAACGAGCAGTACTTC. It translates to CASSLESGTGNEQYF.

The rearrangement links TRBV4-1 to TRBJ2-1, with D possibly TRBD2 on 5 matching bases. The CDR3 runs to 15 residues. V shed 1 base and J shed 5 bases, with 12 bases lying between them. Germline CDR1 is MGHRA and CDR2 is YSYEKL. CDR3 in DNA: TGCGCCAGCAGCCAAGTTACTAGTATCCACAATGAGCAGTTCTTC. Amino acid sequence: CASSQVTSIHNEQFF.

V is TRBV5-3 and J is TRBJ1-2; the D is unclear. TRBV5-3 is identified as an open reading frame with a role that is uncertain. Trimming shortened V by 4 bases and J by 0 bases, and 10 bases separated the two germline ends. The CDR3 extends over 14 amino acids. As DNA, the CDR3 is TGTGCCAGAAGCCCGGTTGTTCCTAACTATGGCTACACCTTC. Translated, it gives CARSPVVPNYGYTF.

This chain uses TRBV18 with TRBJ2-2; perhaps TRBD1 as D (6 bases). Trimming removed 3 bases from V and 3 bases from J, with 17 bases in between. The CDR3 sequence is 17 residues long. Germline loops: CDR1 KGHSH, CDR2 LQKENI. CDR3 DNA: TGTGCCAGCTCACCCCTTCAGGGGAATGTCGACACCGGGGAGCTGTTTTTT. It specifies CASSPLQGNVDTGELFF.

This chain joins TRBV5-6 and TRBJ2-2; D is uncertain. Germline CDR1 and CDR2: SGHDT and YYEEEE. The CDR3 is 15 residues long. The V end was cut by 2 bases, the J end by 3 bases, with 11 bases between. The CDR3 here is CASSLEFRDTGELFF. In DNA, the CDR3 is TGTGCCAGCAGCTTAGAGTTCCGGGACACCGGGGAGCTGTTTTTT. Full variable domain (outside the CDR3, taken from reference TRBV5-6 and TRBJ2-2): DAGVTQSPTHLIKTRGQQVTLRCSPKSGHDTVSWYQQALGQGPQFIFQYYEEEERQRGNFPDRFSGHQFPNYSSELNVNALLLGDSALYLCASSLEFRDTGELFFGEGSRLTVL.

The chain recombines TRBV5-1 with TRBJ2-7; 7 nucleotides line up with TRBD1. Germline-derived CDR1 and CDR2 are SGHRS and YFSETQ. The J segment lost 3 bases and the V segment lost 8 bases, leaving 5 bases of the junction unmatched. The CDR3 totals 12 residues. The CDR3, as DNA: TGCGCCAGTAGACAGGGCCGCTACGAGCAGTACTTC. Its protein product is CASRQGRYEQYF. The entire variable domain, with the rest obtained from reference TRBV5-1 and TRBJ2-7, is as follows: KAGVTQTPRYLIKTRGQQVTLSCSPISGHRSVSWYQQTPGQGLQFLFEYFSETQRNKGNFPGRFSGRQFSNSRSEMNVSTLELGDSALYLCASRQGRYEQYFGPGTRLTVT.

The sample holds one count of this clone. The final CDR3 position lacks the conserved phenylalanine or tryptophan, pointing to a likely read error. The chain links TRBV2 to TRBJ1-1, with D maybe TRBD1 (5 bases). This CDR3 is 13 amino acids long. Trimming took off 4 bases at V and 3 bases at J, with 9 bases between the two ends. The germline CDR1 and CDR2 sequences are SNHLY and FYNNEI. The CDR3 sequence: CASSGQSDTEAFY. Written as DNA, the CDR3 is TGTGCCAGCAGTGGACAGTCAGACACTGAAGCTTTCTAT.

The chain combines TRBV5-6 with TRBJ1-2; tentatively, D is TRBD1 (5 bases). The CDR3 consists of 14 residues. Germline lookup yields CDR1 SGHDT and CDR2 YYEEEE. The ends were cut back, 1 base at V and 6 bases at J, with 13 bases in the middle. The CDR3 DNA sequence: TGTGCCAGCAGCTTGAGCAGGGCGGGACATGGCTACACCTTC. It is translated as CASSLSRAGHGYTF.

The chain employs TRBV9 and TRBJ2-2, with D possibly matching TRBD2 (6 bases). Germline CDR1 reads SGDLS; CDR2 reads YYNGEE. Between the trimmed V and J ends, which lost 0 bases and 4 bases, there was a span of 16 bases. The CDR3 contains 17 residues. CDR3 sequence (DNA): TGTGCCAGCAGCGTAGCTTACGCCGCTAGCGTCACCGGGGAGCTGTTTTTT. Residues: CASSVAYAASVTGELFF.

This chain links TRBV7-3 with TRBJ2-3; 9 bases fit TRBD2. V lost 1 base and J lost 0; bases outside the gene matches: 11. Per the germline V gene, CDR1 is SGHTA and CDR2 is FQGTGA. CDR3 size: 19 residues. CDR3 in amino acids: CASSLKGSGGPRSTDTQYF. DNA of the CDR3: TGTGCCAGCAGCTTAAAGGGGAGCGGGGGGCCGAGGAGCACAGATACGCAGTATTTT.

This clone was counted once. The rearrangement uses TRBV7-2 and TRBJ2-7, with 7 bases that match TRBD2. This CDR3 spans 13 amino acids. CDR1 is SGHTA, CDR2 FQGNSA, per germline. V was clipped by 7 bases and J by 4 bases; unmatched bases: 7. This CDR3 reads CASTGGLVYEQYF. The DNA of the CDR3 is TGTGCCAGCACTGGAGGACTAGTGTACGAGCAGTACTTC.

The chain employs TRBV5-6 and TRBJ1-2, with unresolved D. CDR3 length equals 13 residues. Germline V gene data show CDR1 as SGHDT and CDR2 as YYEEEE. The germline V and J ends were trimmed by 2 bases and 10 bases, with 15 bases remaining between them. CDR3 sequence (DNA): TGTGCCAGCAGCTTTGGGCGCGCTCAGGTCTACACCTTC. This encodes CASSFGRAQVYTF.

The rearrangement joins TRBV2 to TRBJ1-3; possible D gene TRBD1, 6 bases. Germline CDR1 SNHLY, CDR2 FYNNEI. CDR3 length: 14 residues. V was pared by 10 bases and J by 0 bases, with 13 bases between. The CDR3 nucleotides are TGTGCCACCTCAGACAGGTCCTCTGGAAACACCATATATTTT. It yields the protein CATSDRSSGNTIYF.

This CDR3 reads CASSAPGLAGVRYF. CDR3 coding DNA: TGTGCCAGCTCTGCTCCTGGACTAGCGGGGGTCCGGTATTTT. The chain carries TRBV27 and TRBJ2-3; 13 bases fit TRBD2. The V segment lost 8 bases and the J segment 14 bases; nucleotides outside the gene matches: 13. Looked up from germline, CDR1 is MNHEY and CDR2 is SMNVEV (reference sequence). The CDR3 loop spans 14 amino acids.

The chain links TRBV29-1 to TRBJ1-1; 9 nucleotides match TRBD1. This CDR3 has 14 amino acids. J gave up 2 bases and V 4 bases, and 5 bases lay outside the gene matches. The germline V gene encodes CDR1 SQVTM and CDR2 ANQGSEA. CDR3: CSVARDRDNTEAFF. In DNA form, the CDR3 reads TGCAGCGTTGCCCGGGACAGGGATAACACTGAAGCTTTCTTT.

CDR3 sequence (DNA): TGTGCCAGCAGCCCGCGAGGAAACACCATATATTTT. Protein sequence: CASSPRGNTIYF. This chain joins TRBV28 and TRBJ1-3; D not certain. Trimming left V 6 bases short and J 4 bases short, with 7 bases between. Germline CDR1 and CDR2: MDHEN and SYDVKM. This CDR3 is built from 12 residues.

The J gene is TRBJ2-2, the V gene TRBV7-2; D unclear. V gave up 5 bases and J gave up 2 bases, with 9 bases separating them. The CDR3 spans 14 residues. Germline V CDR1 and CDR2: SGHTA, FQGNSA. The CDR3 sequence: CASSVSSNTGELFF. DNA for the CDR3: TGTGCCAGCAGCGTTAGTAGTAACACCGGGGAGCTGTTTTTT.